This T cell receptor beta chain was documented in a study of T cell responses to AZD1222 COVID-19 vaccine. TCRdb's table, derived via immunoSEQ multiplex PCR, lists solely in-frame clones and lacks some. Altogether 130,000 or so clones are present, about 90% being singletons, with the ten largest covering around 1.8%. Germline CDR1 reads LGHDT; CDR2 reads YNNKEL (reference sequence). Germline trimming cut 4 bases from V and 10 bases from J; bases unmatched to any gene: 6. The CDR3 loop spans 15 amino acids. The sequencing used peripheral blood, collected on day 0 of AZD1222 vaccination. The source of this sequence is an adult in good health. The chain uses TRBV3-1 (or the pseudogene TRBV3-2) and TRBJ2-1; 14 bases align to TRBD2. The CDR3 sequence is CASSPTSGGAVEQFF. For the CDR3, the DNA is TGTGCCAGCAGCCCGACTAGCGGGGGGGCAGTAGAGCAGTTCTTC.